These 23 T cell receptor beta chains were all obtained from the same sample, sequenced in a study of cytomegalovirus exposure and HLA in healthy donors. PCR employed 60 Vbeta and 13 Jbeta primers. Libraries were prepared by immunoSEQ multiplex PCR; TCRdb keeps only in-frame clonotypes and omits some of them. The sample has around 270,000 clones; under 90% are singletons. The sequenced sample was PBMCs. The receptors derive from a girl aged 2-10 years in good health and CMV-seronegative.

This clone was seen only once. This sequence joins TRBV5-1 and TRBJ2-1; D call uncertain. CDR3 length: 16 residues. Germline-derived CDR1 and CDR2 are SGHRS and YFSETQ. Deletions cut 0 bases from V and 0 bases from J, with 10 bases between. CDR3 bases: TGCGCCAGCAGCTTGGTCCGAGGCAGCTCCTACAATGAGCAGTTCTTC. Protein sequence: CASSLVRGSSYNEQFF.

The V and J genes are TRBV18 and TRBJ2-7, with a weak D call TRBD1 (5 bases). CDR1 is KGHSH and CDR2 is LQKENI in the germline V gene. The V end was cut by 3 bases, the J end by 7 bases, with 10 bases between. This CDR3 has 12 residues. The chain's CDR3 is CASSPYRREQYF. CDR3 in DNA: TGTGCCAGCTCACCGTACAGGAGAGAGCAGTACTTC.

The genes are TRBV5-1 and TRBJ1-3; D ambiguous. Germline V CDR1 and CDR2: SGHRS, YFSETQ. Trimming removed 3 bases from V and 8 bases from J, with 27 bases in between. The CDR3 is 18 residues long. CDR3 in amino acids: CASSSPPVEGPVSHTIYF. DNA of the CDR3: TGCGCCAGCAGCTCCCCCCCGGTGGAGGGCCCTGTGTCGCACACCATATATTTT.

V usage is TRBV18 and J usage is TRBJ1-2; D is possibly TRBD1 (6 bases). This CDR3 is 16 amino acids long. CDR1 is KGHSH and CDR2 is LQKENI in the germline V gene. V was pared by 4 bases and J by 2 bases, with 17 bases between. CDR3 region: CASSLLGQNPNYGYTF. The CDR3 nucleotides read TGTGCCAGCTCACTGCTAGGACAGAACCCCAACTATGGCTACACCTTC. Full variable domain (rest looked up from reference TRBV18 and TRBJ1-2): NAGVMQNPRHLVRRRGQEARLRCSPMKGHSHVYWYRQLPEEGLKFMVYLQKENIIDESGMPKERFSAEFPKEGPSILRIQQVVRGDSAAYFCASSLLGQNPNYGYTFGSGTRLTVV.

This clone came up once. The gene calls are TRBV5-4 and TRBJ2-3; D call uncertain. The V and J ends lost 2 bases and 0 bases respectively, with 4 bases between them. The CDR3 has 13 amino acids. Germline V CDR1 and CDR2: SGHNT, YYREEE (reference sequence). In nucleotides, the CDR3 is TGTGCCAGCAGCTTTTCTAGCACAGATACGCAGTATTTT. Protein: CASSFSSTDTQYF.

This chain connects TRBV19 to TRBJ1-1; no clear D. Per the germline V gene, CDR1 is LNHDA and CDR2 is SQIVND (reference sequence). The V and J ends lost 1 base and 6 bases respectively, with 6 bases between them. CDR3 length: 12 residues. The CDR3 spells CASSIGVSEAFF. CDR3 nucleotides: TGTGCCAGTAGTATAGGTGTATCTGAAGCTTTCTTT.

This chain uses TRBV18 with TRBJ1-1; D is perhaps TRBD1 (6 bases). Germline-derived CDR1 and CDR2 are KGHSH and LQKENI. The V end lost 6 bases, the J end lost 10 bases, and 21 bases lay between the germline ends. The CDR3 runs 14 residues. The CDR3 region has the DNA TGTGCCAGCTCTCTACAGGGTCCTACCCCTTTAGCTTTCTTT. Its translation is CASSLQGPTPLAFF.

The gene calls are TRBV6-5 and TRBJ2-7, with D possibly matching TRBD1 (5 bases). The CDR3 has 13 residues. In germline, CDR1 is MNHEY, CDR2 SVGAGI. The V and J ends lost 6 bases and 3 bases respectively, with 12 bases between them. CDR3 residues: CASSPVRGYEQYF. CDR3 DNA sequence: TGTGCCAGCAGCCCCGTTAGGGGCTACGAGCAGTACTTC.

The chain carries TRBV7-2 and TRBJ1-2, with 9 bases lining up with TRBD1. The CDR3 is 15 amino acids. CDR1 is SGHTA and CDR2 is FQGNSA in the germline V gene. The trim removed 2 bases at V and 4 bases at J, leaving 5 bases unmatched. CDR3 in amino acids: CASSLRTGVAYGYTF. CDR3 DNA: TGTGCCAGCAGCTTAAGGACAGGGGTGGCCTATGGCTACACCTTC.

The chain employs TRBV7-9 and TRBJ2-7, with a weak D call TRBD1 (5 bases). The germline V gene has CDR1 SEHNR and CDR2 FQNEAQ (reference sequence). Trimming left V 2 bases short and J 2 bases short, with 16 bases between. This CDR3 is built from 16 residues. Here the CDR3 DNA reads TGTGCCAGCAGCTTACATTTGGGCAGGGATACCTACGAGCAGTACTTC. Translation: CASSLHLGRDTYEQYF.

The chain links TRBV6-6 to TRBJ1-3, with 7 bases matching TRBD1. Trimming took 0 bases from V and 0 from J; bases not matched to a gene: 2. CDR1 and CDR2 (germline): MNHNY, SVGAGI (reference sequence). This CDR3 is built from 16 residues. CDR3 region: CASSYSTGPSGNTIYF. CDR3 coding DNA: TGTGCCAGCAGTTACTCGACAGGGCCCTCTGGAAACACCATATATTTT.

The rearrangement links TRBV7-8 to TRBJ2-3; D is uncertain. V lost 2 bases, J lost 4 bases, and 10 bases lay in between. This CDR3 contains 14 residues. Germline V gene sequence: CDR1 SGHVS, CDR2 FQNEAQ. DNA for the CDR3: TGTGCCAGCAGCTTAAGCCCGCGATCAGATACGCAGTATTTT. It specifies CASSLSPRSDTQYF.

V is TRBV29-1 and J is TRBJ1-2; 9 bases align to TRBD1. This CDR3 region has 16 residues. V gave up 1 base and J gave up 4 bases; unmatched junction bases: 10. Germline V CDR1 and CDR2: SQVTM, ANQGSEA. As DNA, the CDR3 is TGCAGCGTTGAAGTCCCCGGGACAGGGTTCCTCTATGGCTACACCTTC. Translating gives CSVEVPGTGFLYGYTF. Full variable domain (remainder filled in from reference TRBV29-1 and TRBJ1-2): SAVISQKPSRDICQRGTSLTIQCQVDSQVTMMFWYRQQPGQSLTLIATANQGSEATYESGFVIDKFPISRPNLTFSTLTVSNMSPEDSSIYLCSVEVPGTGFLYGYTFGSGTRLTVV.

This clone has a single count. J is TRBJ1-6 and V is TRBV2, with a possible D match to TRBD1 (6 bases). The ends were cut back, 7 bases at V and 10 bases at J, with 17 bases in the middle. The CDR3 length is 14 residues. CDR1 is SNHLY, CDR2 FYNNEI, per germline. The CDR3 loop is CASIEGTGWSPLHF. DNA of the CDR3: TGTGCCAGCATCGAGGGTACAGGGTGGTCACCCCTCCACTTT. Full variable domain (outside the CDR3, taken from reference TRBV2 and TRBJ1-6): EPEVTQTPSHQVTQMGQEVILRCVPISNHLYFYWYRQILGQKVEFLVSFYNNEISEKSEIFDDQFSVERPDGSNFTLKIRSTKLEDSAMYFCASIEGTGWSPLHFGNGTRLTVT.

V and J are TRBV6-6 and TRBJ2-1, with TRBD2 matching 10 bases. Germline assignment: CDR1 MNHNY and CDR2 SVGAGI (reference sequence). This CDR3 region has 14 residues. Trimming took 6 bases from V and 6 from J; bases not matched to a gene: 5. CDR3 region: CASSLSGRLNEQFF. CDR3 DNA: TGTGCCAGCAGCCTTAGCGGGAGGCTCAATGAGCAGTTCTTC.

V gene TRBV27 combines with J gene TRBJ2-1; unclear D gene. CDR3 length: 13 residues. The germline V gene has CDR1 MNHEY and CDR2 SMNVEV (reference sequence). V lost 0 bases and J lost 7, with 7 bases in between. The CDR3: CASSLSAQNEQFF. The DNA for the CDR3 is TGTGCCAGCAGTTTATCAGCGCAAAATGAGCAGTTCTTC.

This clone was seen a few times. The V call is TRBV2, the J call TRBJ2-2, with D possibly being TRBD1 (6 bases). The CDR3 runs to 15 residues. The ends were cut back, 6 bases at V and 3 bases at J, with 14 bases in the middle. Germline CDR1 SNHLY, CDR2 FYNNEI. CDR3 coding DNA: TGTGCCAGCAGGGAGCAGGGGTTCGACACCGGGGAGCTGTTTTTT. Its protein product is CASREQGFDTGELFF.

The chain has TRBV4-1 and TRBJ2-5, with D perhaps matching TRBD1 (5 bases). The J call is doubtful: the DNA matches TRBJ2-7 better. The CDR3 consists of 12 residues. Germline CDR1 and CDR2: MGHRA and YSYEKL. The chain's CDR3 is CASSQERGEQYF. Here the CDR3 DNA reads TGCGCCAGCAGCCAAGAAAGGGGCGAGCAGTACTTC.

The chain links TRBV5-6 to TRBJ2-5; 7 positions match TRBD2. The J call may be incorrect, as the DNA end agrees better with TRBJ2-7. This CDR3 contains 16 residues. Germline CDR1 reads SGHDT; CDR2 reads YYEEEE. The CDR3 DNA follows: TGTGCCAGCAGCGCCGGCGGGGCGGGGGATGCCTACGAGCAGTACTTC. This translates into CASSAGGAGDAYEQYF.

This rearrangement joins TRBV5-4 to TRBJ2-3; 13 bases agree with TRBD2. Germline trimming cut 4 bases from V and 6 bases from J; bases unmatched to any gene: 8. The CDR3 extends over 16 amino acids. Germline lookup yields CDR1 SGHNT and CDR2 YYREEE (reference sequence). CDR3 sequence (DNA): TGTGCCAGCAGCCCCGGGACTAGCGGGGCCTCGGATACGCAGTATTTT. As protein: CASSPGTSGASDTQYF.

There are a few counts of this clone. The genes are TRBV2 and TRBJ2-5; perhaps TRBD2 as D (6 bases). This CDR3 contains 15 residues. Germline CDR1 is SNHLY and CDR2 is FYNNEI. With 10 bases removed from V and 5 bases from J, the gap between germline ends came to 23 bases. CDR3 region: CATRRLDLARETQYF. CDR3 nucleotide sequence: TGTGCCACCCGAAGGCTGGACCTAGCGAGGGAGACCCAGTACTTC.

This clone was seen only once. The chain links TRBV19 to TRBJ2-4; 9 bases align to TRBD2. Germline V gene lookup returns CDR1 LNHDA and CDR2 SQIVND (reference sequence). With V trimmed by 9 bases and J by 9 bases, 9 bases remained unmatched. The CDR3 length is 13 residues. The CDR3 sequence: CASGGERGAIQYF. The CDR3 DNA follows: TGTGCCAGCGGAGGAGAGCGGGGGGCCATTCAGTACTTC.

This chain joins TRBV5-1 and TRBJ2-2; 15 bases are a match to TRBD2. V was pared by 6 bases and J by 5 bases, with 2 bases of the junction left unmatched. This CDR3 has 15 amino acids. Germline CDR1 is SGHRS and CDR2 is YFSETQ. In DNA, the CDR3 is TGCGCCAGCACGGGACTAGCGGGGGGAACCGGGGAGCTGTTTTTT. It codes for CASTGLAGGTGELFF.